The T cell receptor beta chain described here comes from a study of cytomegalovirus exposure and HLA in healthy donors. Findings of the study overall: Common viral pathogens were later found to be apparently linked to several of the most significant clusters. Both high specificity and high sensitivity reportedly marked the classifier's diagnosis of cytomegalovirus status.

A note on this clone: Its antigen is currently unknown.

This PCR relied on a set of 60 Vbeta primers and 13 Jbeta primers. Clones were sequenced by immunoSEQ multiplex PCR, and TCRdb holds only the in-frame ones, with some missing. In the table there are roughly 120,000 clones, about 79% of which are singletons. Germline V gives CDR1 SNHLY, CDR2 FYNNEI. The V end lost 10 bases, the J end lost 3 bases, and 13 bases lay between the germline ends. This CDR3 region has 13 residues. What was sequenced was PBMCs. This receptor was taken from a man younger than 45 in good health and CMV-seropositive. V is TRBV2 and J is TRBJ1-5, with TRBD1 as a possible D gene (5 bases). The CDR3 sequence is CATRQTFNQPQHF. DNA for the CDR3: TGTGCCACCCGACAGACCTTCAATCAGCCCCAGCATTTT.